This TCR beta chain was retrieved from a study of blood T cell repertoires in COVID-19. Participant age was about 18 to 89 years, and participants resided in 25 or so US areas. Germline assignment: CDR1 SEHNR and CDR2 FQNEAQ (reference sequence). V was trimmed by 5 bases and J by 5 bases, leaving 18 bases between them. The CDR3 sequence is 15 residues long. Using immunoSEQ multiplex PCR, the repertoire was profiled, and TCRdb retains in-frame clones only, with some absent. Among under 200,000 clones listed, 86% were seen once. The sequenced material came from PBMCs or T cells enriched from blood (not recorded which). This rearrangement joins TRBV7-9 to TRBJ1-1, with D possibly being TRBD1 (5 bases). This TCR was sampled from a man in his forties or fifties with acute COVID-19. CDR3 protein: CASSRIGGRKTEAFF. DNA for the CDR3: TGTGCCAGCAGCCGAATTGGGGGGAGGAAGACTGAAGCTTTCTTT.